This record covers a single T cell receptor (beta chain). What it binds is not known. This entry belongs to a study of cytomegalovirus exposure and HLA in healthy donors. The study's findings and limits: In a later analysis, most CMV-associated TCR beta chains appeared HLA-restricted. In a later analysis, HLA-C alleles had the fewest associated TCRs, DRB1 alleles the most. The study flagged approximately 180 TCR beta chains as cytomegalovirus-associated.

Primers: 60 Vbeta forward and 13 Jbeta reverse. Source study methods: Approximately 79 million unique TCR beta chains, around 10 million of them shared, were counted by a later analysis. Sequencing used immunoSEQ multiplex PCR; TCRdb keeps in-frame clones, though not all of them. The DNA gave D and trimming, while V, J and clone size come from that table. Here the sample spans 95,000 to 120,000 clones, over 75% being singletons. Germline V gives CDR1 SGHTA, CDR2 FQGNSA. CDR3 length: 15 residues. V lost 5 bases and J lost 4, with 15 bases in between. Source material: PBMCs. The genes are TRBV7-2 and TRBJ2-1, with TRBD1 as a possible D gene (5 bases). The sequence derives from a woman aged 18-29 years in good health and CMV-seronegative. The CDR3 nucleotides read TGTGCCAGCAGCCGACAGTCCTCGCTTTACAATGAGCAGTTCTTC. This sequence encodes CASSRQSSLYNEQFF.